Listed below are T cell receptor beta chains from one sample, sequenced in a study of CD8+ T cells in alopecia areata. Generated by immunoSEQ multiplex PCR, the TCRdb table keeps only in-frame clones and is missing some. The sample lists about 180,000 clones, less than 70% occurring once. The starting material was CD8+ T cells sorted from blood, obtained at week 24, from a patient treated with tofacitinib. These receptors all stem from a human donor with alopecia areata. Each CDR3 is given with its conserved first and last residue. D genes are given only for firm matches. Some rows mark clone size as missing; the rest say once, few, many or name a class of expanded clone.

v_gene	j_gene	len	abundance	d_gene	CDR3aa	CDR3nt
TRBV25-1	TRBJ2-1	18	.	.	CASSDAPGGAVSYNEQFF	TGTGCCAGCAGTGACGCACCTGGAGGAGCAGTGTCCTACAATGAGCAGTTCTTC
TRBV9	TRBJ2-3	14	.	.	CASSVEQGSDTQYF	TGTGCCAGCAGCGTAGAACAGGGCTCAGATACGCAGTATTTT
TRBV30	TRBJ2-1	13	.	.	CACSGNSYNEQFF	TGTGCCTGTTCAGGAAATTCGTACAATGAGCAGTTCTTC
TRBV7-9	TRBJ1-1	14	.	.	CASSLGRGETEAFF	TGTGCCAGCAGCTTAGGACGAGGGGAAACTGAAGCTTTCTTT
TRBV5-6	TRBJ2-2	14	.	.	CASSLGTNTGELFF	TGTGCCAGCAGCTTAGGCACCAACACCGGGGAGCTGTTTTTT
TRBV7-9	TRBJ1-5	15	few	.	CASSSGHSNNQPQHF	TGTGCCAGCAGCTCGGGCCATTCAAACAATCAGCCCCAGCATTTT
TRBV30	TRBJ2-1	13	.	.	CASDLSSYNEQFF	TGTGCCTCAGACCTGAGCTCCTACAATGAGCAGTTCTTC
TRBV9	TRBJ2-5	15	.	.	CASSVVPGEGETQYF	TGTGCCAGCAGCGTAGTTCCAGGGGAGGGAGAGACCCAGTACTTC
TRBV5-6	TRBJ1-6	14	.	.	CASSLDGNNSPLHF	TGTGCCAGCAGCTTGGACGGGAACAATTCACCCCTCCACTTT
TRBV7-6	TRBJ2-1	13	few	TRBD2	CASSHPRGTEQFF	TGTGCCAGCAGCCACCCGCGGGGGACTGAGCAGTTCTTC
TRBV29-1	TRBJ1-2	14	few	.	CSVEDLEVNYGYTF	TGCAGCGTTGAAGATCTCGAGGTTAACTATGGCTACACCTTC
TRBV4-3	TRBJ1-2	16	.	.	CASSQETPSRAEAYTF	TGCGCCAGCAGCCAAGAGACCCCTTCCCGGGCCGAGGCTTACACCTTC
TRBV13	TRBJ1-2	12	.	.	CASSQGTYGYTF	TGTGCCAGCAGCCAGGGGACCTATGGCTACACCTTC
TRBV7-2	TRBJ1-2	14	.	.	CASSLDPGLNGYTF	TGTGCCAGCAGCTTAGATCCGGGTTTGAATGGCTACACCTTC
TRBV7-2	TRBJ1-2	15	few	.	CASSLVGQPHYGYTF	TGTGCCAGCAGCTTAGTCGGGCAGCCCCACTATGGCTACACCTTC
TRBV11-2	TRBJ1-1	15	.	.	CASSPITQGDTEAFF	TGTGCCAGCAGTCCAATAACTCAGGGTGACACTGAAGCTTTCTTT
TRBV11-2	TRBJ1-1	11	many	.	CATTLNTEAFF	TGTGCCACCACACTGAACACTGAAGCTTTCTTT
TRBV5-6	TRBJ1-5	12	few	.	CASSLGDQPQHF	TGTGCCAGCAGCTTGGGAGATCAGCCCCAGCATTTT
TRBV4-3	TRBJ2-1	14	.	.	CASSQGGDYNEQFF	TGCGCCAGCAGCCAAGGGGGGGACTACAATGAGCAGTTCTTC
TRBV9	TRBJ2-3	14	.	TRBD1	CASSVGDRGDTQYF	TGTGCCAGCAGCGTCGGGGACAGGGGCGATACGCAGTATTTT
TRBV6-6	TRBJ1-2	12	.	TRBD1	CASSGTGVGYTF	TGTGCCAGCAGCGGAACAGGGGTCGGCTACACCTTC
TRBV30	TRBJ2-7	13	.	.	CAWSFGQAYEQYF	TGTGCCTGGAGCTTCGGACAAGCCTACGAGCAGTACTTC
TRBV5-1	TRBJ2-3	15	.	.	CASSLDSSAVDTQYF	TGCGCCAGCAGCTTGGACAGCTCAGCTGTAGATACGCAGTATTTT
TRBV9	TRBJ2-5	17	once	.	CASFRASPVGVQETQYF	TGTGCCAGCTTCCGGGCTAGCCCCGTGGGGGTTCAAGAGACCCAGTACTTC
TRBV7-3	TRBJ2-5	15	.	TRBD2	CASSLSAGGRETQYF	TGTGCCAGCAGCTTATCAGCGGGGGGGCGAGAGACCCAGTACTTC
TRBV29-1	TRBJ2-2	14	.	.	CSVAGLTNTGELFF	TGCAGCGTTGCGGGACTGACGAACACCGGGGAGCTGTTTTTT
TRBV12-5	TRBJ1-4	14	few	.	CASAKTSTNEKLFF	TGTGCTAGTGCCAAGACTTCAACTAATGAAAAACTGTTTTTT
TRBV30	TRBJ2-1	14	.	.	CAWSLGGMGNEQFF	TGTGCCTGGAGTCTTGGAGGGATGGGGAATGAGCAGTTCTTC
TRBV7-9	TRBJ2-1	15	few	TRBD1	CASRTSDRGDNEQFF	TGTGCCAGCCGTACCTCGGACAGGGGGGACAATGAGCAGTTCTTC
TRBV27	TRBJ2-2	11	few	.	CASSLAGELFF	TGTGCCAGCAGTTTGGCCGGGGAGCTGTTTTTT
TRBV2	TRBJ1-4	14	.	.	CASGGVQTDEKLFF	TGTGCCAGCGGTGGGGTACAGACCGATGAAAAACTGTTTTTT
TRBV13	TRBJ2-7	14	.	.	CASSLAGPGDEQYF	TGTGCCAGCAGCTTAGCGGGGCCTGGGGACGAGCAGTACTTC
TRBV4-3	TRBJ2-7	16	few	.	CASSQDPGGQTSEQYF	TGCGCCAGCAGCCAAGACCCTGGGGGTCAGACGTCCGAGCAGTACTTC
TRBV6-6	TRBJ2-7	14	few	TRBD2	CASSIAGAPYEQYF	TGTGCCAGCTCAATAGCGGGGGCTCCCTACGAGCAGTACTTC
TRBV30	TRBJ1-2	15	.	.	CAWSVGVGGNYGYTF	TGTGCCTGGAGTGTAGGGGTCGGGGGGAACTATGGCTACACCTTC
TRBV30	TRBJ2-7	11	.	.	CAWSLSYEQYF	TGTGCCTGGAGCCTCTCCTACGAGCAGTACTTC
TRBV29-1	TRBJ2-2	12	.	.	CSVVENTGELFF	TGCAGCGTTGTTGAGAACACCGGGGAGCTGTTTTTT
TRBV11-3	TRBJ1-1	14	.	.	CASSPGGENTEAFF	TGTGCCAGCAGCCCCGGGGGCGAGAACACTGAAGCTTTCTTT
TRBV12-5	TRBJ1-1	13	once	TRBD1	CASGPQGATEAFF	TGTGCTAGTGGACCCCAGGGGGCTACTGAAGCTTTCTTT
TRBV7-8	TRBJ2-1	13	.	TRBD1	CASSLDRGDEQFF	TGTGCCAGCAGCTTAGACAGGGGGGATGAGCAGTTCTTC
TRBV29-1	TRBJ2-2	16	few	TRBD1	CSVEEGDRGGTGELFF	TGCAGCGTTGAAGAGGGAGACAGGGGGGGCACCGGGGAGCTGTTTTTT
TRBV29-1	TRBJ2-1	17	.	.	CSVENPLGRARYNEQFF	TGCAGCGTTGAAAACCCCCTCGGAAGGGCCAGATACAATGAGCAGTTCTTC
TRBV4-2	TRBJ1-4	13	.	.	CASSQRNNEKLFF	TGTGCCAGCAGCCAACGGAATAATGAAAAACTGTTTTTT
TRBV13	TRBJ2-7	12	.	.	CASSSVTGGRYF	TGTGCCAGCAGCTCCGTGACCGGGGGTAGATACTTC
TRBV6-5	TRBJ2-7	14	.	.	CASSLNTNSYEQYF	TGTGCCAGCAGCTTGAACACCAACTCCTACGAGCAGTACTTC
TRBV14	TRBJ2-1	17	few	TRBD1	CASSRPGQGSSYNEQFF	TGTGCCAGCAGCCGCCCGGGACAGGGAAGCTCCTACAATGAGCAGTTCTTC
TRBV5-1	TRBJ2-1	15	few	TRBD2	CASSLRAGGPSEQFF	TGCGCCAGCAGCTTACGAGCGGGGGGGCCGAGTGAGCAGTTCTTC
TRBV11-1	TRBJ1-1	13	once	.	CASSLGRNTEAFF	TGTGCCAGCAGCTTAGGCAGAAACACTGAAGCTTTCTTT
TRBV4-1	TRBJ1-1	15	.	TRBD1	CASSPTLDRPYEAFF	TGCGCCAGCAGCCCCACGCTGGACAGGCCCTATGAAGCTTTCTTT
TRBV29-1	TRBJ2-1	14	.	.	CSVTRSVRGNEQFF	TGCAGCGTGACCAGGAGCGTAAGGGGCAATGAGCAGTTCTTC
TRBV29-1	TRBJ2-3	11	few	.	CSVEVEDTQYF	TGCAGCGTTGAAGTAGAGGATACGCAGTATTTT
TRBV29-1	TRBJ1-1	10	.	.	CSALRGEAFF	TGCAGCGCTCTAAGGGGTGAAGCTTTCTTT
TRBV9	TRBJ1-1	15	.	.	CASSARDGRGAEAFF	TGTGCCAGCAGCGCTCGGGACGGCCGTGGCGCTGAAGCTTTCTTT